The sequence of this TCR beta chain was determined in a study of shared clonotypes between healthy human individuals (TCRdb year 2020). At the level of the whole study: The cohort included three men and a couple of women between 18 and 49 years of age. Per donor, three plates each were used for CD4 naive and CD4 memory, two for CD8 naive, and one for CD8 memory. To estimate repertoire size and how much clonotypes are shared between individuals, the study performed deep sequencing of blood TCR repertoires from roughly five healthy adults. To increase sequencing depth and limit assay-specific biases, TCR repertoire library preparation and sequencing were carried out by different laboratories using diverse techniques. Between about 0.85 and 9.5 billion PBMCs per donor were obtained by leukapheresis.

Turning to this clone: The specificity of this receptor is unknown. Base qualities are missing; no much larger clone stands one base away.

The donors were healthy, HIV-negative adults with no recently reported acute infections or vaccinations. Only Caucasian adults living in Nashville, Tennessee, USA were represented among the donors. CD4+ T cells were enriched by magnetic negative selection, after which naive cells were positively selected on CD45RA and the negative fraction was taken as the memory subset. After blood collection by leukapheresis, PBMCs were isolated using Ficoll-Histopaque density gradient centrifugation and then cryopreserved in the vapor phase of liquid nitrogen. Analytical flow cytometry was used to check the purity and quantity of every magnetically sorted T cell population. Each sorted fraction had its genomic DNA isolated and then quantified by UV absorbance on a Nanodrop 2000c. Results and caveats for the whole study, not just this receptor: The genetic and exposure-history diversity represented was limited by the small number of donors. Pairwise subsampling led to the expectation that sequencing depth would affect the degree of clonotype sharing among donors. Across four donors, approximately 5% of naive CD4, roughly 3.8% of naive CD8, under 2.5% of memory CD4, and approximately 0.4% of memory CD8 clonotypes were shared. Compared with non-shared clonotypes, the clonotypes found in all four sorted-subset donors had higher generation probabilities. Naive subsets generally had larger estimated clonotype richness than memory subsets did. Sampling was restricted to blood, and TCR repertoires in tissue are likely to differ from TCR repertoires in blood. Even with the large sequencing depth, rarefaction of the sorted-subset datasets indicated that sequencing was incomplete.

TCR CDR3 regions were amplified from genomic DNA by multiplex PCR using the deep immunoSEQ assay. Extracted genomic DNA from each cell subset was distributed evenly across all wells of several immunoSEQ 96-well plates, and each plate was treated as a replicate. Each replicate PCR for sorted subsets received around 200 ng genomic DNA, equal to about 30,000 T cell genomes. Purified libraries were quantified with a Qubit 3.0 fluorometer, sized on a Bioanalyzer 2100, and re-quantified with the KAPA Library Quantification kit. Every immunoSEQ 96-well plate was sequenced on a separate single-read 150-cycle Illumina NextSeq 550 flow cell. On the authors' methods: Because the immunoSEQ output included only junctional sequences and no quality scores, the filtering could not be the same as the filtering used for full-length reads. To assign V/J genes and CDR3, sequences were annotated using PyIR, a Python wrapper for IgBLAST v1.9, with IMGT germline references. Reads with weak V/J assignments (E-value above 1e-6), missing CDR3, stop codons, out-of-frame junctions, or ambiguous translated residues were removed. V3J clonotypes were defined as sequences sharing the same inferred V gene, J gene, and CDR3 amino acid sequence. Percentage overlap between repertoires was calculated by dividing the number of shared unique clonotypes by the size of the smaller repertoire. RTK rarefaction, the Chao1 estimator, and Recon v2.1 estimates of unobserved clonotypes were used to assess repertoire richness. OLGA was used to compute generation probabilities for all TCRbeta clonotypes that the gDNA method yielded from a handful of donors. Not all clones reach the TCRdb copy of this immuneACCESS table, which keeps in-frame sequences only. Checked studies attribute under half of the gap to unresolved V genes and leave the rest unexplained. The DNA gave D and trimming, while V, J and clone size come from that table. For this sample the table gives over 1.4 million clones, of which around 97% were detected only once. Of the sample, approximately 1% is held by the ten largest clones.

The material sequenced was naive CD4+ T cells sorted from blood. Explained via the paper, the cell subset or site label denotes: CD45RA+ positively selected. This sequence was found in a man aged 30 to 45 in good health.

The nucleotide sequence reads TGTGCCAGCAGCTCCGACAGGGCTGGAAACACCATATATTTT. It translates as CASSSDRAGNTIYF. The chain uses TRBV7-9 and TRBJ1-3, with 7 bases aligning to TRBD1. Germline trimming amounts to 4 bases on V and 2 bases on J, with 2 as the count of junction bases outside the gene matches. CDR1 SEHNR and CDR2 FQNEAQ are derived from the germline V gene (reference sequence). Spanning cysteine to phenylalanine, the CDR3 consists of 14 amino acids. The read is trimmed to its CDR3 DNA, 42 bases read in frame from base 1.